This entry lists 26 T cell receptor beta chains sequenced from one sample in a study of human T cells and chemical hapten exposure. TCRdb re-derived calls from the RACE reads in MiXCR, one entry per CDR3 protein. The sample lists around 300,000 distinct CDR3 sequences, over 5% occurring once. Specified time point: pre-sensitization, week 0. The treatment is: therapeutic diphenylcyclopropenone sensitization with weekly scalp DPC. The sample consisted of whole blood, taken in connection with sensitization to the hapten diphenylcyclopropenone (DPC). The source of these receptors is a young woman with alopecia areata. Some clones in this sample may be carry-over from other donors' samples.

This clonotype was seen more than once but under ten times. The chain employs TRBV2 and TRBJ1-3; D call uncertain. Per germline, CDR1 SNHLY and CDR2 FYNNEI. This CDR3 contains 13 residues. Trimming cost V 4 bases and J 1 base, with 5 bases left between them. The CDR3 coding sequence is TGTGCCAGCAGTGGAGGGTCTGGAAACACCATATATTTT. It is translated as CASSGGSGNTIYF.

This clonotype occurred many times. The chain recombines TRBV3-1 with TRBJ1-2; the match to TRBD1 covers 11 bases. CDR1 is LGHDT and CDR2 is YNNKEL in the germline V gene (reference sequence). The ends lost 0 bases at V and 8 bases at J; junction bases unmatched: 5. This CDR3 contains 15 residues. In DNA form, the CDR3 reads TGTGCCAGCAGCCAAGACAGGACAGGGGGCGGCGGCTACACCTTC. Residues: CASSQDRTGGGGYTF.

This clonotype came up a few times. This chain joins TRBV5-1 and TRBJ1-2; TRBD1 matches 9 bases. The CDR3 covers 16 residues. In germline, CDR1 is SGHRS, CDR2 YFSETQ. The V segment lost 3 bases and the J segment 8 bases; nucleotides outside the gene matches: 14. CDR3 in amino acids: CASSWDREYSMEGYTF. CDR3 DNA sequence: TGCGCCAGCAGCTGGGACAGGGAGTATTCTATGGAAGGCTACACCTTC.

This clonotype was found many times. CDR3 in DNA: TGTGCCAGCAGCCGTCGAACTAGCTCCTACAATGAGCAGTTCTTC. Protein product: CASSRRTSSYNEQFF. V and J are TRBV12-3 or TRBV12-4 and TRBJ2-1, with D possibly being TRBD2 (5 bases). This CDR3 comprises 15 residues. Trimming cost V 6 bases and J 0 bases, with 12 bases left between them.

This clonotype was seen at least ten times. The chain combines TRBV11-1 with TRBJ2-5; 10 bases map to TRBD1. The CDR3 totals 16 residues. The ends lost 4 bases at V and 5 bases at J; junction bases unmatched: 10. CDR1 and CDR2 from the germline V gene are SGHAT and FQDESV (reference sequence). The CDR3 nucleotides read TGTGCCAGCAGCTCTACCTGGGACAGGGGTCATGAGACCCAGTACTTC. It yields the protein CASSSTWDRGHETQYF.

To note about this clonotype: This sequence may be a read error, since a much larger clone differs from it by one base. V usage is TRBV11-2 and J usage is TRBJ1-2, with TRBD1 identical over 7 bases. The CDR3 totals 14 residues. With 1 base clipped from V and 3 bases from J, the junction kept 2 bases outside the gene matches. Germline V gene lookup returns CDR1 SGHAT and CDR2 FQNNGV. CDR3 region: CASSLVRGDYGYTF. The CDR3, as DNA: TGTGCCAGCAGCTTAGTCAGGGGGGACTATGGCTACACCTTC.

Comment on this clonotype: This may be a read error: a much more frequent sequence differs by one nucleotide. The rearrangement joins TRBV5-1 to TRBJ2-2; D gene uncertain. Per germline, CDR1 SGHRS and CDR2 YFSETQ. This CDR3 region has 13 residues. The CDR3 nucleotides are TGCACCAGCCGGACGGCGAACACCGGGGAGCTGTTTTTT. Translated: CTSRTANTGELFF.

This clonotype was picked up many times. The chain links TRBV7-2 to TRBJ1-2; TRBD1 might be the D (5 bases). The CDR3 loop spans 16 amino acids. V lost 1 base, J lost 8 bases, and 20 bases lay in between. CDR1 is SGHTA and CDR2 is FQGNSA in the germline V gene. CDR3 DNA sequence: TGTGCCAGCAGCTTAGGCGGGGCAGGGAAGGGAGAAGGCTACACCTTC. It translates to CASSLGGAGKGEGYTF.

The chain uses TRBV4-1 and TRBJ1-2; the D gene is possibly TRBD1 (6 bases). Germline V gene sequence: CDR1 MGHRA, CDR2 YSYEKL. V was clipped by 2 bases and J by 7 bases, with 17 bases between them. This CDR3 is built from 15 residues. The CDR3 DNA is TGCGCCAGCAGCCAACCCCTGGCGGGGGCGGCTGGCTACACCTTC. Encoded protein: CASSQPLAGAAGYTF.

This clonotype was detected a few times. DNA for the CDR3: TGTGCCAGCAGCCACAAAAATACAGGGGTACGAAGCACAGATACGCAGTATTTT. Translated, it gives CASSHKNTGVRSTDTQYF. The V and J genes are TRBV6-1 and TRBJ2-3, with 7 bases matching TRBD1. The CDR3 sequence is 18 residues long. CDR1 MNHNS and CDR2 SASEGT come from the germline V gene. The V segment lost 6 bases and the J segment 0 bases; nucleotides outside the gene matches: 15.

This clonotype was detected only a few times. The CDR3 DNA is TGTGCCAGCAGTCCAGGACAGGGGAGACGGTATGGCTACACCTTC. The encoded protein is CASSPGQGRRYGYTF. The rearrangement links TRBV28 to TRBJ1-2, with TRBD1 matching over 9 bases. The V segment lost 5 bases and the J segment 5 bases; nucleotides outside the gene matches: 9. Per the germline V gene, CDR1 is MDHEN and CDR2 is SYDVKM. This CDR3 is built from 15 residues.

This clonotype was counted many times. This sequence joins TRBV6-5 and TRBJ1-1, with no clear D. Trimming took off 8 bases at V and 8 bases at J, with 15 bases between the two ends. In germline, CDR1 is MNHEY, CDR2 SVGAGI. This CDR3 contains 12 residues. The CDR3, as DNA: TGTGCCAGCGGGGATGAGGGAGGGGAAGCTTTCTTT. It yields the protein CASGDEGGEAFF.

This clonotype was observed at least ten times. This chain links TRBV28 with TRBJ1-3; 9 nucleotides agree with TRBD1. Germline V gene sequence: CDR1 MDHEN, CDR2 SYDVKM. CDR3 length: 16 residues. V lost 4 bases, J lost 1 base, and 5 bases stayed unmatched. CDR3 DNA: TGTGCCAGCAGTTCTCCCGGGACAGGGTCTGGAAACACCATATATTTT. Translation: CASSSPGTGSGNTIYF.

This clonotype was recorded many times. The rearrangement joins TRBV20-1 to TRBJ2-3, with unresolved D. CDR3 length equals 13 residues. CDR1 and CDR2 (germline): DFQATT, SNEGSKA (reference sequence). V lost 6 bases to trimming and J lost 5 bases, with 15 bases between them. DNA of the CDR3: TGCAGTGCGGGCGGAAGGAAAGAAGATACGCAGTATTTT. Its protein product is CSAGGRKEDTQYF.

This clonotype turned up a few times. CDR3 loop: CASTLTAGVTDTQYF. The DNA of the CDR3 is TGTGCCAGCACCCTTACCGCGGGGGTTACAGATACGCAGTATTTT. This chain links TRBV6-5 with TRBJ2-3, with 7 bases that match TRBD2. Looked up from germline, CDR1 is MNHEY and CDR2 is SVGAGI. This CDR3 comprises 15 residues. Trimming cost V 7 bases and J 3 bases; bases outside gene matches: 10.

The chain employs TRBV5-4 and TRBJ2-3, with D unclear. The CDR3 spans 13 residues. V lost 6 bases to trimming and J lost 6 bases, with 14 bases between them. Germline CDR1 SGHNT, CDR2 YYREEE (reference sequence). CDR3 coding DNA: TGTGCCAGCACGTCGCGCGTAATGGATACGCAGTATTTT. Translated, it gives CASTSRVMDTQYF.

The chain recombines TRBV5-1 with TRBJ2-7, with TRBD2 matching 9 bases. CDR3 length: 16 amino acids. Losses at the gene ends were 4 bases for V and 2 bases for J; bases not matched to a gene: 10. The germline V gene has CDR1 SGHRS and CDR2 YFSETQ. CDR3 in amino acids: CASSTSGSPKAYEQYF. DNA of the CDR3: TGCGCCAGCAGCACTAGCGGGTCACCAAAAGCCTACGAGCAGTACTTC.

The chain has TRBV7-8 and TRBJ1-4; D gene unclear. The CDR3 covers 14 residues. The germline V gene encodes CDR1 SGHVS and CDR2 FQNEAQ. Trimming stripped 0 bases from V and 10 bases from J, with 12 bases between. The CDR3 here is CASSLAHHRGKLFF. The CDR3 DNA reads TGTGCCAGCAGCTTAGCGCACCACCGGGGAAAACTGTTTTTT.

V gene TRBV29-1 combines with J gene TRBJ2-2, with 12 positions matching TRBD2. The CDR3 totals 14 residues. V lost 7 bases and J lost 5; bases outside the gene matches: 5. Germline CDR1 reads SQVTM; CDR2 reads ANQGSEA. The chain's CDR3 is CSAGTSGGTGELFF. The CDR3 DNA sequence: TGCAGCGCTGGAACTAGCGGGGGGACCGGGGAGCTGTTTTTT.

This clonotype came up a few times. This chain connects TRBV11-1 to TRBJ1-1; D is ambiguous. Between the trimmed V and J ends, which lost 3 bases and 4 bases, there was a span of 9 bases. The CDR3 length is 13 residues. The germline gives CDR1 SGHAT, CDR2 FQDESV (reference sequence). The CDR3: CASSLKQFTEAFF. The CDR3 DNA reads TGTGCCAGCAGCTTGAAACAGTTCACTGAAGCTTTCTTT.

This clonotype has more than one count but fewer than ten. V gene TRBV20-1 combines with J gene TRBJ2-1, with 8 bases fitting TRBD2. The CDR3 loop spans 15 amino acids. Germline loops: CDR1 DFQATT, CDR2 SNEGSKA (reference sequence). Trimming took 5 bases from V and 4 from J; bases not matched to a gene: 10. The CDR3 sequence: CSAYTRGGFYNEQFF. The CDR3 DNA reads TGCAGTGCTTACACCCGGGGGGGATTTTACAATGAGCAGTTCTTC.

J is TRBJ2-7 and V is TRBV6-2 or TRBV6-3, with D perhaps TRBD1 (5 bases). The CDR3 contains 12 residues. Deletions cut 6 bases from V and 2 bases from J, with 8 bases between. Germline CDR1 reads MNHEY; CDR2 reads SVGEGT. CDR3 residues: CASSQTAYEQYF. DNA for the CDR3: TGTGCCAGCAGCCAGACAGCCTACGAGCAGTACTTC.

CDR3 region: CASSLSGGSNNEQFF. DNA for the CDR3: TGTGCCAGCAGCCTTAGCGGGGGGAGCAACAATGAGCAGTTCTTC. The J gene is TRBJ2-1, the V gene TRBV7-2; TRBD2 matches at 10 bases. The CDR3 sequence is 15 residues long. The V and J ends lost 5 bases and 5 bases, in that order; junction bases with no gene match: 6. Per germline, CDR1 SGHTA and CDR2 FQGNSA.

The chain carries TRBV6-2 or TRBV6-3 and TRBJ2-7; D unresolved. The germline V gene has CDR1 MNHEY and CDR2 SVGEGT. The V end was cut by 0 bases, the J end by 1 base, with 7 bases between. This CDR3 is 14 amino acids long. The CDR3 DNA follows: TGTGCCAGCAGTTACTCGGACGGTTCCTACGAGCAGTACTTC. It specifies CASSYSDGSYEQYF.

The CDR3 region is CASSLARRAMYGYTF. Written as DNA, the CDR3 is TGTGCCAGCAGCTTAGCGCGCAGGGCAATGTATGGCTACACCTTC. The chain is built from TRBV7-8 and TRBJ1-2; D is possibly TRBD1 (5 bases). CDR1 and CDR2 (germline): SGHVS, FQNEAQ. V gave up 0 bases and J gave up 5 bases, with 13 bases separating them. The CDR3 is 15 residues long.

This clonotype was recorded a few times. The gene calls are TRBV6-5 and TRBJ2-3, with 7 bases identical to TRBD2. The V segment lost 5 bases and the J segment 2 bases; nucleotides outside the gene matches: 13. The CDR3 extends over 17 amino acids. In germline, CDR1 is MNHEY, CDR2 SVGAGI. CDR3 region: CASSTRNPSGYTDTQYF. CDR3 sequence (DNA): TGTGCCAGCAGTACGCGGAACCCTAGCGGTTACACAGATACGCAGTATTTT.